Following are 13 T cell receptor beta chains from one sample sequenced in a study of blood T cell repertoires in COVID-19. Sequencing was performed with immunoSEQ multiplex PCR; in TCRdb, only in-frame clones are kept and a portion is missing. Altogether around 300,000 clones are present, 85% being singletons, with the ten largest covering 2% to 3%. Sequencing was carried out using PBMCs or T cells enriched from blood (not recorded which). Every receptor here comes from a woman in her forties or fifties who had recovered from COVID-19.

The chain couples TRBV5-4 to TRBJ2-7, with 7 bases fitting TRBD1. Germline loops: CDR1 SGHNT, CDR2 YYREEE (reference sequence). V dropped 4 bases and J dropped 0; count of bases not matched to a gene: 4. The CDR3 has 14 residues. CDR3 in amino acids: CASSRGQDSYEQYF. CDR3 nucleotides: TGTGCCAGCAGCCGTGGACAGGACTCCTACGAGCAGTACTTC. Full variable domain (missing parts from reference TRBV5-4 and TRBJ2-7): ETGVTQSPTHLIKTRGQQVTLRCSSQSGHNTVSWYQQALGQGPQFIFQYYREEENGRGNFPPRFSGLQFPNYSSELNVNALELDDSALYLCASSRGQDSYEQYFGPGTRLTVT.

This sequence joins TRBV7-8 and TRBJ1-1, with no clear D. V dropped 5 bases and J dropped 3 bases, with 7 bases sitting between them. Germline V gives CDR1 SGHVS, CDR2 FQNEAQ. This CDR3 has 12 residues. The DNA for the CDR3 is TGTGCCAGCAGCCTAACTTACACTGAAGCTTTCTTT. It specifies CASSLTYTEAFF.

The chain recombines TRBV4-1 with TRBJ1-6; D may be TRBD1 (5 bases). CDR3 length: 16 amino acids. The V end was cut by 1 base, the J end by 7 bases, with 14 bases between. Germline assignment: CDR1 MGHRA and CDR2 YSYEKL. The CDR3 nucleotides are TGCGCCAGCAGCCAAGGTGGGGGGAGAAGGAATTCACCCCTCCACTTT. Encoded protein: CASSQGGGRRNSPLHF.

The chain joins TRBV6-5 to TRBJ2-2; TRBD2 is a possible D gene (5 bases). The V gene's germline CDR1 is MNHEY and CDR2 SVGAGI. This CDR3 region has 12 residues. Trimming stripped 4 bases from V and 8 bases from J, with 8 bases between. This CDR3 is CASSSTKGELFF. The CDR3 DNA reads TGTGCCAGCAGTTCGACTAAAGGGGAGCTGTTTTTT.

This clone was picked up one time. The chain couples TRBV7-9 to TRBJ2-3, with D maybe TRBD1 (5 bases). Germline loops: CDR1 SEHNR, CDR2 FQNEAQ (reference sequence). Trimming left V 4 bases short and J 4 bases short, with 15 bases between. The length of the CDR3 is 15 residues. Here the CDR3 DNA reads TGTGCCAGCAGCTCGGTGGGCAGGGCCGCAGATACGCAGTATTTT. This gives the protein CASSSVGRAADTQYF.

The rearrangement joins TRBV11-2 to TRBJ2-1, with TRBD2 matching over 7 bases. Germline V gene lookup returns CDR1 SGHAT and CDR2 FQNNGV. The CDR3 contains 15 residues. The junction had 5 bases not matched to a gene; V was cut back by 1 base and J by 5 bases. Here the CDR3 DNA reads TGTGCCAGCAGCTTAGGCCTAGCGGAGAACAATGAGCAGTTCTTC. This sequence encodes CASSLGLAENNEQFF. Looking up the rest from reference TRBV11-2 and TRBJ2-1 gives the full variable domain: EAGVAQSPRYKIIEKRQSVAFWCNPISGHATLYWYQQILGQGPKLLIQFQNNGVVDDSQLPKDRFSAERLKGVDSTLKIQPAKLEDSAVYLCASSLGLAENNEQFFGPGTRLTVL.

The V and J genes are TRBV3-1 (or the pseudogene TRBV3-2) and TRBJ2-5; D perhaps matches TRBD2 (6 bases). The V gene's germline CDR1 is LGHDT and CDR2 YNNKEL (reference sequence). Trimming took 1 base from V and 9 from J, leaving 12 bases between them. The CDR3 sequence is 13 residues long. The CDR3 region has the DNA TGTGCCAGCAGCCAAGCTAGCGAGGGTGCCCAGTACTTC. Protein sequence: CASSQASEGAQYF.

V gene TRBV28 combines with J gene TRBJ1-2; D might be TRBD1 (5 bases). The germline V gene has CDR1 MDHEN and CDR2 SYDVKM. The CDR3 contains 15 residues. V lost 5 bases and J lost 0, with 13 bases in between. This chain's CDR3 is CASSGPDIANYGYTF. In DNA, the CDR3 is TGTGCCAGCAGTGGCCCGGACATAGCTAACTATGGCTACACCTTC.

This clone has just a few counts. The V gene is TRBV6-2 or TRBV6-3, the J gene TRBJ2-1; 13 bases agree with TRBD2. The CDR3 runs 16 residues. V lost 4 bases and J lost 6; bases outside the gene matches: 6. Per germline, CDR1 MNHEY and CDR2 SVGEGT. This CDR3 reads CASSSRLAGGPNEQFF. The CDR3 coding sequence is TGTGCCAGCAGTTCACGACTAGCGGGAGGACCCAATGAGCAGTTCTTC.

The chain combines TRBV3-1 (or the pseudogene TRBV3-2) with TRBJ1-4, with D uncertain. This CDR3 spans 13 amino acids. Germline V gene data show CDR1 as LGHDT and CDR2 as YNNKEL (reference sequence). Deletions cut 1 base from V and 8 bases from J, with 8 bases between. The CDR3 nucleotides are TGTGCCAGCAGCCAAGGGAACGGGGAAAAACTGTTTTTT. This gives the protein CASSQGNGEKLFF.

The V gene is TRBV4-1, the J gene TRBJ2-7, with TRBD2 as a possible D gene (5 bases). Germline CDR1 is MGHRA and CDR2 is YSYEKL. V dropped 0 bases and J dropped 3 bases, with 9 bases sitting between them. CDR3 size: 14 residues. This chain's CDR3 is CASSQDSGLYEQYF. The CDR3 region has the DNA TGCGCCAGCAGCCAAGATTCAGGACTCTACGAGCAGTACTTC.

This chain joins TRBV29-1 and TRBJ1-2; D is ambiguous. Germline assignment: CDR1 SQVTM and CDR2 ANQGSEA. Trimming pared 8 bases from V and 4 bases from J, leaving 17 bases between. The CDR3 has 13 residues. In DNA, the CDR3 is TGCAGCACCCCGTCCCGGGTTGGCTATGGCTACACCTTC. Protein: CSTPSRVGYGYTF.

V usage is TRBV15 and J usage is TRBJ1-2; no clear D. The CDR3 spans 14 residues. Trimming removed 5 bases from V and 5 bases from J, with 15 bases in between. Germline values: CDR1 LNHNV, CDR2 YYDKDF (reference sequence). CDR3 DNA sequence: TGTGCCACCAGCTCCGGACGGGGAAAGTATGGCTACACCTTC. Translated: CATSSGRGKYGYTF. Filled out from reference TRBV15 and TRBJ1-2, the complete variable domain reads DAMVIQNPRYQVTQFGKPVTLSCSQTLNHNVMYWYQQKSSQAPKLLFHYYDKDFNNEADTPDNFQSRRPNTSFCFLDIRSPGLGDTAMYLCATSSGRGKYGYTFGSGTRLTVV.